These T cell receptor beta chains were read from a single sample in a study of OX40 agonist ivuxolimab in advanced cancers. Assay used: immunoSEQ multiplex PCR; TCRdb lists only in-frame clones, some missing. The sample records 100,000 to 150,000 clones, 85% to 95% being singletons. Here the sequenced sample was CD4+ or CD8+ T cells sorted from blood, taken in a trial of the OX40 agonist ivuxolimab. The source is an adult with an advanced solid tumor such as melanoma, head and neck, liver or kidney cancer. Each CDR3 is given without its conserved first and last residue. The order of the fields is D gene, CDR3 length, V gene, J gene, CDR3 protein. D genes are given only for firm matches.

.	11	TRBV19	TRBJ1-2	ASSIRTNYGYT
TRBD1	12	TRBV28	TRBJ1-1	ASSSTGTGDEAF
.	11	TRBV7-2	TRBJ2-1	ASSKHTGSEQF
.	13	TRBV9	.	ASSARDFDSYEQY
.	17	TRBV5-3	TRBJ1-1	ARSWLTVRDGGWNTEAF
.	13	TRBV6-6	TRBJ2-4	ASTGTAEAKNIQY
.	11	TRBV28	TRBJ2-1	ASTIGRYNEQF
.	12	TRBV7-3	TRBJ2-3	ASSFGQGSDTQY
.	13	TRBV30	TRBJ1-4	AWSSGGTTNEKLF
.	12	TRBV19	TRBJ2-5	AIPAHRRQETQY